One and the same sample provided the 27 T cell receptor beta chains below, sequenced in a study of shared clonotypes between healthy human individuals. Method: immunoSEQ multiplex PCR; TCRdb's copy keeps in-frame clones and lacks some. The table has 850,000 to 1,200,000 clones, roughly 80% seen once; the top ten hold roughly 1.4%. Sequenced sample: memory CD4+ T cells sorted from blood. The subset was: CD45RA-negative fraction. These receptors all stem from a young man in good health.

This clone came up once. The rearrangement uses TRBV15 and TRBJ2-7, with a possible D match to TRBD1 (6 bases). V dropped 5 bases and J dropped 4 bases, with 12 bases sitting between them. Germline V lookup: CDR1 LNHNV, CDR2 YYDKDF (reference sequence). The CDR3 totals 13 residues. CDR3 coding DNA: TGTGCCACCAGCGGGTCAGGGGCTTACGAGCAGTACTTC. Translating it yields CATSGSGAYEQYF.

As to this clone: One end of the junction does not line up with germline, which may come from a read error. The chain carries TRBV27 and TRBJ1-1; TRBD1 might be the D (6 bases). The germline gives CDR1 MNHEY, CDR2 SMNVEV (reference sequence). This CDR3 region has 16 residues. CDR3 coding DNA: TGTGTCAGCAGTTTCTTAAAGACAGGAGGAGGCACTGAAGCTTTCTTT. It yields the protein CVSSFLKTGGGTEAFF.

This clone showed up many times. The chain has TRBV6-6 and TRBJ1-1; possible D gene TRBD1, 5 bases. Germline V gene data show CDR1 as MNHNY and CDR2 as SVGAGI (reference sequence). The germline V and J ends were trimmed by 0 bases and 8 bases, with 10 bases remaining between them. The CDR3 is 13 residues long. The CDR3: CASSYSGGVEAFF. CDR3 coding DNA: TGTGCCAGCAGTTACTCGGGGGGGGTAGAAGCTTTCTTT.

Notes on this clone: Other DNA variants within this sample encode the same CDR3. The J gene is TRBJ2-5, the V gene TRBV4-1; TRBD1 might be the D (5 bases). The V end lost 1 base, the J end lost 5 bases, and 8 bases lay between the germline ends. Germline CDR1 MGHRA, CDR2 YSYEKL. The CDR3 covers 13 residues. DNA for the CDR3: TGCGCCAGCAGCCAAGTTCACAGGGAGACCCAGTACTTC. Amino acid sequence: CASSQVHRETQYF.

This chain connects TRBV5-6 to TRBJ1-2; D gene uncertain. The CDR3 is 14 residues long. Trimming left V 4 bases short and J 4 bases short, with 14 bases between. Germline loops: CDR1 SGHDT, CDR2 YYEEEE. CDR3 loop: CASSPLERFYGYTF. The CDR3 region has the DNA TGTGCCAGCAGCCCTTTAGAAAGGTTCTATGGCTACACCTTC.

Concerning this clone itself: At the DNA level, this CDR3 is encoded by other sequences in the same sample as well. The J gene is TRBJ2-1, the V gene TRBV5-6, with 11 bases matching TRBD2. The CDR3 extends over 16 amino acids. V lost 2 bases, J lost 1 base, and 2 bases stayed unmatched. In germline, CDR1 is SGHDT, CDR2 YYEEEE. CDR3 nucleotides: TGTGCCAGCAGCTTTAGCGGGAGGGGGTCCTACAATGAGCAGTTCTTC. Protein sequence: CASSFSGRGSYNEQFF.

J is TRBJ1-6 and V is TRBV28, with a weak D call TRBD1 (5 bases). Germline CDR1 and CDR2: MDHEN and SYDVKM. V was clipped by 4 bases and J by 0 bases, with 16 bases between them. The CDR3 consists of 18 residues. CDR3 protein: CASSWGVRGSSYNSPLHF. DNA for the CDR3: TGTGCCAGCAGTTGGGGGGTGAGGGGAAGCTCCTATAATTCACCCCTCCACTTT.

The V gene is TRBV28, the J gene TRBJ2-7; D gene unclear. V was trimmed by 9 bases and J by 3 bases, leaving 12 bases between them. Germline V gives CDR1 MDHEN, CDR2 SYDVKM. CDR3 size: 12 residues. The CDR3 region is CARTPEDYEQYF. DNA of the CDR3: TGTGCCAGGACCCCAGAGGACTACGAGCAGTACTTC.

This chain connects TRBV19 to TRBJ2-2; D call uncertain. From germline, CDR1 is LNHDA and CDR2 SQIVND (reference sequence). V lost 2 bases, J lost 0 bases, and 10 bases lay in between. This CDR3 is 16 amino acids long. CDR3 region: CASSISEHANTGELFF. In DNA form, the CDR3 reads TGTGCCAGTAGTATATCCGAACACGCGAACACCGGGGAGCTGTTTTTT.

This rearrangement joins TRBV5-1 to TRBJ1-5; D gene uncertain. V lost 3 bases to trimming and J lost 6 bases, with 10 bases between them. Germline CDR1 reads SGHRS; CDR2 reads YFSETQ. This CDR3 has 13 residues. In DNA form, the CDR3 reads TGCGCCAGCAGCTGGGAGATTGGTCAGCCCCAGCATTTT. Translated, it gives CASSWEIGQPQHF.

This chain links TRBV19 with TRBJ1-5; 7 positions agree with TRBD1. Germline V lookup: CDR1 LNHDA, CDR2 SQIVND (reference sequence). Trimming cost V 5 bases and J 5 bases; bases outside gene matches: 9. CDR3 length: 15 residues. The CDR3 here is CASSHTRGRDQPQHF. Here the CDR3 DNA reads TGTGCCAGTAGTCACACCAGGGGGAGGGATCAGCCCCAGCATTTT.

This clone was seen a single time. DNA for the CDR3: TGTGCCTGGAGTAGGACTAGCGGGAAAGATACGCAGTATTTT. Protein: CAWSRTSGKDTQYF. The chain recombines TRBV30 with TRBJ2-3, with 12 bases lining up with TRBD2. The germline V gene encodes CDR1 GTSNPN and CDR2 SVGIG (reference sequence). V was pared by 2 bases and J by 5 bases, with 2 bases of the junction left unmatched. This CDR3 has 14 residues.

The chain's CDR3 is CAWSASPGLVSGYTF. CDR3 nucleotides: TGTGCCTGGAGTGCCTCCCCGGGACTGGTCTCTGGCTACACCTTC. The rearrangement links TRBV30 to TRBJ1-2; D perhaps matches TRBD1 (5 bases). This CDR3 is built from 15 residues. V was cut by 1 base and J by 7 bases, with 19 bases left in between. CDR1 GTSNPN and CDR2 SVGIG come from the germline V gene (reference sequence).

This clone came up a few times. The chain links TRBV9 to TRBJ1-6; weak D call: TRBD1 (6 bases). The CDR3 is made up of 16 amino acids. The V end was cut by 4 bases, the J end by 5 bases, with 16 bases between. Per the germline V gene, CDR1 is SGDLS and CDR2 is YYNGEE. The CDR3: CASSLHRERDNSPLHF. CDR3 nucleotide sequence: TGTGCCAGCAGCCTCCACAGGGAACGGGATAATTCACCCCTCCACTTT.

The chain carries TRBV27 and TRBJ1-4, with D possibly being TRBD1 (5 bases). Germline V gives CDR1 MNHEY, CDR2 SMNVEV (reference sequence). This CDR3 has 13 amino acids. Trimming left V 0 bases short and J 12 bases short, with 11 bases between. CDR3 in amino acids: CASSLSRGGELFF. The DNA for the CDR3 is TGTGCCAGCAGTTTATCGAGGGGCGGAGAACTGTTTTTT.

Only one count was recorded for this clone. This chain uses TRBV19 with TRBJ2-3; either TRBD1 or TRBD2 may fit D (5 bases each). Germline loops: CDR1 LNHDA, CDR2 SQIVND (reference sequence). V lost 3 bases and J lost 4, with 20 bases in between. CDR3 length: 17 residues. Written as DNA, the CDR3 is TGTGCCAGTAGTATGTACTTCGGGGCTAGAGGGGCAGATACGCAGTATTTT. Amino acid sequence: CASSMYFGARGADTQYF.

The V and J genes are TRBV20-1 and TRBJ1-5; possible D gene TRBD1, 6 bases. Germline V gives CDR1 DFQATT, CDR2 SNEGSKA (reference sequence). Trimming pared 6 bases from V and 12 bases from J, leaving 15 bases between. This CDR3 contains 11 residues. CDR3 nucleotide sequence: TGCAGTGCATCGGCCCTGGACAGCCAGCATTTT. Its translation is CSASALDSQHF.

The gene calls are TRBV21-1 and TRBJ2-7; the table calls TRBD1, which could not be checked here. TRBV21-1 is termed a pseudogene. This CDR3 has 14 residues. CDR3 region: CASSIDREDYEQYF. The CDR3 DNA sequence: TGTGCCAGCAGCATCGACAGGGAGGACTACGAGCAGTACTTC.

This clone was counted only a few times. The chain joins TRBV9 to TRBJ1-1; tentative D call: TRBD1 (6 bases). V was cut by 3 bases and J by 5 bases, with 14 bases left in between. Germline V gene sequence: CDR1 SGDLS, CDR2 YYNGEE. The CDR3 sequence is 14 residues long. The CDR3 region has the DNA TGTGCCAGCAGCGCTACAGGGACGAGGACTGAAGCTTTCTTT. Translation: CASSATGTRTEAFF.

CDR3 in amino acids: CASSSSIYNEQFF. For the CDR3, the DNA is TGCGCCAGCAGCTCCTCGATTTACAATGAGCAGTTCTTC. The V gene is TRBV5-1, the J gene TRBJ2-1; D not certain. V lost 3 bases and J lost 4, with 8 bases in between. The CDR3 runs to 13 residues. Germline lookup yields CDR1 SGHRS and CDR2 YFSETQ.

The CDR3 DNA follows: TGCGCCAGCAGACAGGGGGCAGGGACAGATACGCAGTATTTT. Residues: CASRQGAGTDTQYF. The chain carries TRBV5-1 and TRBJ2-3, with 9 bases lining up with TRBD1. Germline V gene sequence: CDR1 SGHRS, CDR2 YFSETQ. The V and J ends lost 5 bases and 3 bases, in that order; junction bases with no gene match: 4. CDR3 size: 14 residues.

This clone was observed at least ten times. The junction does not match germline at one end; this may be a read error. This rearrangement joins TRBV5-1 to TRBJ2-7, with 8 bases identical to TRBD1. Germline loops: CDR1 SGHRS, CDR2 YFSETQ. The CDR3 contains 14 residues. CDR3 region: CASSPRQGSFEQYF. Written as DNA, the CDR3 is TGCGCCAGCAGCCCCAGACAGGGGTCCTTCGAGCAGTACTTC. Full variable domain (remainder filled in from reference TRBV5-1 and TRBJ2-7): KAGVTQTPRYLIKTRGQQVTLSCSPISGHRSVSWYQQTPGQGLQFLFEYFSETQRNKGNFPGRFSGRQFSNSRSEMNVSTLELGDSALYLCASSPRQGSFEQYFGPGTRLTVT.

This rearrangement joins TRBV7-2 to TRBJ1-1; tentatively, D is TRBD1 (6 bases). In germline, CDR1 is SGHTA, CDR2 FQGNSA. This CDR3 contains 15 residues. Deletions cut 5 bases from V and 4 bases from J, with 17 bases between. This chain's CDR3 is CASSVTGTRATEAFF. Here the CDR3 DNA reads TGTGCCAGCAGCGTAACCGGGACACGGGCCACTGAAGCTTTCTTT.

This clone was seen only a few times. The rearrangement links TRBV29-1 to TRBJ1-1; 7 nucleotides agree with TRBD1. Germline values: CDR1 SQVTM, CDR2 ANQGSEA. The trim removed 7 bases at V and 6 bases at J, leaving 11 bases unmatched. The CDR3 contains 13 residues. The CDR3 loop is CSGLLRGGAEAFF. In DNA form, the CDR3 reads TGCAGCGGACTTCTCAGGGGGGGCGCTGAAGCTTTCTTT.

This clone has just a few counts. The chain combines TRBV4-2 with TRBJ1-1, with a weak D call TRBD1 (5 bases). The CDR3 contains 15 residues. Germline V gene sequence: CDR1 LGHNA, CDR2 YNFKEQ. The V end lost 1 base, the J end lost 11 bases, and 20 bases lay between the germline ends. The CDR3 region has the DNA TGTGCCAGCAGCCAAGGAGATGCAACACCCGGGGGTGCTTTCTTT. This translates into CASSQGDATPGGAFF.

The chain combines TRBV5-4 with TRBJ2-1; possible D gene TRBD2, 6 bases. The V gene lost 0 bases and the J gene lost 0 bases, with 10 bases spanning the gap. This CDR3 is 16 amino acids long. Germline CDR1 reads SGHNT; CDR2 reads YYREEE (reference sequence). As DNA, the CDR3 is TGTGCCAGCAGCTTGGGTAGCGGACGCTCCTACAATGAGCAGTTCTTC. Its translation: CASSLGSGRSYNEQFF.

The CDR3 region has the DNA TGTGCCAGCAGCCAAGACTTGTCTAGCGGGACTAGCACAGATACGCAGTATTTT. Protein sequence: CASSQDLSSGTSTDTQYF. This chain uses TRBV4-2 with TRBJ2-3; 9 bases map to TRBD2. This CDR3 contains 18 residues. The V gene's germline CDR1 is LGHNA and CDR2 YNFKEQ. V trimming: 0 bases; J trimming: 0 bases; junction bases outside the gene matches: 7.